One and the same sample provided the 9 T cell receptor beta chains below, sequenced in a study of blood T cell repertoires in COVID-19. Generated by immunoSEQ multiplex PCR, the TCRdb table keeps only in-frame clones and is missing some. The sample comprises over 130,000 clones, about 80% of which are singletons, and 3.9% rests with the top ten. Input material: PBMCs or T cells enriched from blood (not recorded which). These receptors came from a man in his fifties or sixties in a cohort exposed to, infected with or recovered from COVID-19 (not recorded which).

This clone has a handful of counts. The CDR3 sequence is CASSGDRGGSQPQHF. The CDR3 region has the DNA TGTGCCAGCAGTGGGGACAGGGGAGGGAGTCAGCCCCAGCATTTT. The rearrangement joins TRBV2 to TRBJ1-5, with TRBD1 matching 10 bases. The CDR3 length is 15 residues. CDR1 and CDR2 (germline): SNHLY, FYNNEI. The J segment lost 6 bases and the V segment lost 4 bases, leaving 6 bases of the junction unmatched.

The chain is built from TRBV28 and TRBJ2-7; TRBD1 agrees at 11 bases. Germline values: CDR1 MDHEN, CDR2 SYDVKM. V lost 1 base to trimming and J lost 2 bases; unmatched junction nucleotides: 1. This CDR3 is 15 amino acids long. Here the CDR3 DNA reads TGTGCCAGCAGTTTATCGGGACAGGGGGCCTACGAGCAGTACTTC. Protein sequence: CASSLSGQGAYEQYF.

This clone turned up a few times. The gene calls are TRBV27 and TRBJ2-4, with 10 bases aligning to TRBD1. V lost 6 bases, J lost 7 bases, and 6 bases stayed unmatched. This CDR3 has 14 amino acids. Germline V gene data show CDR1 as MNHEY and CDR2 as SMNVEV (reference sequence). The CDR3 reads CASRGTGDGNIQYF. CDR3 DNA: TGTGCCAGCAGGGGGACAGGGGACGGGAACATTCAGTACTTC.

In its sample, this clone was seen once. This chain uses TRBV19 with TRBJ2-4; 12 bases align to TRBD2. Germline V lookup: CDR1 LNHDA, CDR2 SQIVND (reference sequence). Losses at the gene ends were 3 bases for V and 7 bases for J; bases not matched to a gene: 10. This CDR3 has 17 residues. CDR3 in DNA: TGTGCCAGTAGTATCACGAAGACTAGCGGGAGCGGGAACATTCAGTACTTC. Its translation: CASSITKTSGSGNIQYF. Drawing the rest from reference TRBV19 and TRBJ2-4, the complete variable domain is DGGITQSPKYLFRKEGQNVTLSCEQNLNHDAMYWYRQDPGQGLRLIYYSQIVNDFQKGDIAEGYSVSREKKESFPLTVTSAQKNPTAFYLCASSITKTSGSGNIQYFGAGTRLSVL.

The genes are TRBV9 and TRBJ2-3; tentatively, D is TRBD2 (5 bases). This CDR3 has 14 amino acids. V was pared by 3 bases and J by 0 bases, with 8 bases between. Looked up from germline, CDR1 is SGDLS and CDR2 is YYNGEE. The DNA for the CDR3 is TGTGCCAGCAGCGCCGAGGGTAGCACAGATACGCAGTATTTT. This sequence encodes CASSAEGSTDTQYF.

The CDR3 reads CASGHSGGKGDEQFF. CDR3 DNA sequence: TGCGCCAGCGGCCATAGCGGGGGGAAGGGAGATGAGCAGTTCTTC. J is TRBJ2-1 and V is TRBV5-1, with 10 bases aligning to TRBD2. With V trimmed by 7 bases and J by 8 bases, 12 bases remained unmatched. Germline V gene data show CDR1 as SGHRS and CDR2 as YFSETQ. The CDR3 contains 15 residues.

The J gene is TRBJ1-5, the V gene TRBV2; D gene ambiguous. V lost 3 bases, J lost 6 bases, and 12 bases lay in between. The CDR3 has 14 residues. CDR1 is SNHLY and CDR2 is FYNNEI in the germline V gene. CDR3 bases: TGTGCCAGCAGTGATGGAGGGCTCGGTCAGCCCCAGCATTTT. Amino acid sequence: CASSDGGLGQPQHF.

This clone was seen only once. The V gene is TRBV12-5, the J gene TRBJ1-6; perhaps TRBD1 as D (5 bases). The V gene lost 6 bases and the J gene lost 9 bases, with 15 bases spanning the gap. Looked up from germline, CDR1 is LGHNT and CDR2 is FRNRAP. The CDR3 is 14 residues long. CDR3 residues: CASGPEGGGSPLHF. The CDR3 bases are TGTGCTAGTGGCCCGGAGGGTGGGGGTTCACCCCTCCACTTT.

This sequence joins TRBV5-1 and TRBJ2-1; 8 nucleotides agree with TRBD2. Germline lookup yields CDR1 SGHRS and CDR2 YFSETQ. This CDR3 is 15 amino acids long. J gave up 4 bases and V 1 base, and 4 bases lay outside the gene matches. CDR3 amino acids: CASSLSLAVYNEQFF. As DNA, the CDR3 is TGCGCCAGCAGCTTGTCACTAGCGGTATACAATGAGCAGTTCTTC.